The next 8 T cell receptor beta chains were all read from a single sample in a study of T cell responses to AZD1222 COVID-19 vaccine. Sequencing used immunoSEQ multiplex PCR; TCRdb keeps in-frame clones, though not all of them. The repertoire consists of about 84,000 clones, with about 85% occurring once and the leading ten covering about 1.6%. The sample was peripheral blood, taken on day 0 of AZD1222 vaccination. These receptors originate from an adult in good health.

The chain carries TRBV29-1 and TRBJ1-1; the match to TRBD1 covers 8 bases. The CDR3 runs 15 residues. Trimming removed 5 bases from V and 3 bases from J; junction bases left unmatched: 11. Germline V lookup: CDR1 SQVTM, CDR2 ANQGSEA. The CDR3 DNA reads as TGCAGCGTTTATCCGTCGACAGGGGCCTACACTGAAGCTTTCTTT. Translating gives CSVYPSTGAYTEAFF.

The chain uses TRBV19 and TRBJ1-1, with a possible D match to TRBD1 (5 bases). From germline, CDR1 is LNHDA and CDR2 SQIVND (reference sequence). This CDR3 comprises 16 residues. Deletions cut 7 bases from V and 0 bases from J, with 18 bases between. Written as DNA, the CDR3 is TGTGCCAGTAATTCCCCGGCAAGGGGACTGAACACTGAAGCTTTCTTT. This gives the protein CASNSPARGLNTEAFF.

The chain employs TRBV19 and TRBJ2-3, with 8 bases that match TRBD2. V lost 3 bases, J lost 0 bases, and 2 bases stayed unmatched. The CDR3 has 15 residues. Germline-derived CDR1 and CDR2 are LNHDA and SQIVND (reference sequence). The CDR3: CASSIGGGSTDTQYF. DNA for the CDR3: TGTGCCAGTAGTATCGGCGGGGGGAGCACAGATACGCAGTATTTT. The full variable domain, with the rest looked up from reference TRBV19 and TRBJ2-3, is DGGITQSPKYLFRKEGQNVTLSCEQNLNHDAMYWYRQDPGQGLRLIYYSQIVNDFQKGDIAEGYSVSREKKESFPLTVTSAQKNPTAFYLCASSIGGGSTDTQYFGPGTRLTVL.

V gene TRBV7-8 combines with J gene TRBJ2-7, with 7 bases identical to TRBD1. Trimming at V came to 3 bases and at J to 0 bases, leaving 5 bases not matched to a gene. The CDR3 spans 15 residues. From germline, CDR1 is SGHVS and CDR2 FQNEAQ. The CDR3 reads CASSFVQGSSYEQYF. CDR3 in DNA: TGTGCCAGCAGCTTTGTACAGGGGAGCTCCTACGAGCAGTACTTC.

CDR3 coding DNA: TGTGCCAGCAGCCAAGGGTCGGGAAGCACAGATACGCAGTATTTT. Its translation: CASSQGSGSTDTQYF. This chain links TRBV4-2 with TRBJ2-3, with D maybe TRBD2 (5 bases). The V gene lost 1 base and the J gene lost 0 bases, with 8 bases spanning the gap. CDR3 length equals 15 residues. Germline V gene sequence: CDR1 LGHNA, CDR2 YNFKEQ.

The chain carries TRBV19 and TRBJ2-1; tentatively, D is TRBD2 (5 bases). Germline CDR1 is LNHDA and CDR2 is SQIVND (reference sequence). CDR3 length: 14 residues. V was shortened by 5 bases and J by 1 base, with 9 bases between the two germline ends. The CDR3: CASSYLASYNEQFF. Here the CDR3 DNA reads TGTGCCAGTAGTTACCTAGCTTCCTACAATGAGCAGTTCTTC. Variable domain in full (rest from reference TRBV19 and TRBJ2-1): DGGITQSPKYLFRKEGQNVTLSCEQNLNHDAMYWYRQDPGQGLRLIYYSQIVNDFQKGDIAEGYSVSREKKESFPLTVTSAQKNPTAFYLCASSYLASYNEQFFGPGTRLTVL.

The genes are TRBV3-1 (or the pseudogene TRBV3-2) and TRBJ2-7, with 15 positions matching TRBD2. CDR3 length: 16 residues. V trimming: 3 bases; J trimming: 4 bases; junction bases outside the gene matches: 4. Germline assignment: CDR1 LGHDT and CDR2 YNNKEL (reference sequence). CDR3 sequence: CASSHGLAGGPYEQYF. CDR3 nucleotides: TGTGCCAGCAGCCACGGACTAGCGGGAGGGCCATACGAGCAGTACTTC.

The rearrangement uses TRBV25-1 and TRBJ1-2, with D unresolved. V was shortened by 3 bases and J by 4 bases, with 0 bases between the two germline ends. The CDR3 loop spans 10 amino acids. Germline CDR1 MGHDK, CDR2 SYGVNS. The CDR3 DNA is TGTGCCAGCAGTGACTATGGCTACACCTTC. It encodes CASSDYGYTF.